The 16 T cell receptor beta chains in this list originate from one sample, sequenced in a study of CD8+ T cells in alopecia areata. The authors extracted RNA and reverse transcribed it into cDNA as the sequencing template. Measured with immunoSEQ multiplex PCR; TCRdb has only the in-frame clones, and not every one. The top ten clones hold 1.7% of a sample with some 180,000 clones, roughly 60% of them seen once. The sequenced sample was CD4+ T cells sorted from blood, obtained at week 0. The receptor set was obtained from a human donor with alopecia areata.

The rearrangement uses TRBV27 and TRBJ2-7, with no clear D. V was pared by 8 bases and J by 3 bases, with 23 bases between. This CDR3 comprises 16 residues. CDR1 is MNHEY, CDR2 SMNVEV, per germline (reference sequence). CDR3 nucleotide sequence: TGTGCCAGCCGTATGGAAATGGCTTCCCTCTACTACGAGCAGTACTTC. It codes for CASRMEMASLYYEQYF.

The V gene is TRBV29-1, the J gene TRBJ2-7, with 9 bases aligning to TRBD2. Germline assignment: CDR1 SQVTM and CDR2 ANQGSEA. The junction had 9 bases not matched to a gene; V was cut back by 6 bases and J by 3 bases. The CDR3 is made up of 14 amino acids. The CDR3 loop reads CSVASGVTIYEQYF. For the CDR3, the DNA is TGCAGCGTCGCTAGCGGGGTAACGATCTACGAGCAGTACTTC.

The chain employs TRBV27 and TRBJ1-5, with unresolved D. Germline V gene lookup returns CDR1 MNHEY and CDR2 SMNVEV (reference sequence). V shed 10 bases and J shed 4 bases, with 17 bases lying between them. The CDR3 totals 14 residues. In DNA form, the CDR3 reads TGTGCCACCCGAGGGAGGTTCCCTAATCAGCCCCAGCATTTT. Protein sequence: CATRGRFPNQPQHF.

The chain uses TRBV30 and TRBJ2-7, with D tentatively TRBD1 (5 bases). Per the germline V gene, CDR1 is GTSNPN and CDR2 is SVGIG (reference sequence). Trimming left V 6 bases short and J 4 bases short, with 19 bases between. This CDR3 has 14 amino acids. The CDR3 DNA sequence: TGTGCCTGTGCCCCGGTGCAGGGTACTTACGAGCAGTACTTC. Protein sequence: CACAPVQGTYEQYF.

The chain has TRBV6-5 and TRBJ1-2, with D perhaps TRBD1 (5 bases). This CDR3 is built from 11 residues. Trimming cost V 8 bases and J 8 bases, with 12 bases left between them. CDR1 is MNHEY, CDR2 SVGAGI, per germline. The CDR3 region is CASGRGGGYTF. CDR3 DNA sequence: TGTGCCAGCGGAAGGGGAGGAGGCTACACCTTC.

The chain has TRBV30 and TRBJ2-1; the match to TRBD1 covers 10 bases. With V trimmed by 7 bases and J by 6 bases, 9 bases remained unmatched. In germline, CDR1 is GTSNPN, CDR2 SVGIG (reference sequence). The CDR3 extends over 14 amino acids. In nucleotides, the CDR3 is TGTGCCTCCTTCATAGGGACAGGGGTCAATGAGCAGTTCTTC. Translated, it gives CASFIGTGVNEQFF.

The CDR3, as DNA: TGCAGCGTTGAAGATCGCGGGAATGGCTACACCTTC. Translated: CSVEDRGNGYTF. The V gene is TRBV29-1, the J gene TRBJ1-2; D remains unclear. V was clipped by 0 bases and J by 6 bases, with 8 bases between them. The length of the CDR3 is 12 residues. Germline loops: CDR1 SQVTM, CDR2 ANQGSEA.

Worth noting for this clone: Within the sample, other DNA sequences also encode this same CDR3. CDR3 loop: CAWSVAGNQPQHF. The CDR3 DNA sequence: TGTGCCTGGAGTGTAGCAGGGAATCAGCCCCAGCATTTT. J is TRBJ1-5 and V is TRBV30, with D possibly matching TRBD1 (5 bases). The CDR3 has 13 residues. In germline, CDR1 is GTSNPN, CDR2 SVGIG (reference sequence). V lost 0 bases, J lost 4 bases, and 7 bases lay in between.

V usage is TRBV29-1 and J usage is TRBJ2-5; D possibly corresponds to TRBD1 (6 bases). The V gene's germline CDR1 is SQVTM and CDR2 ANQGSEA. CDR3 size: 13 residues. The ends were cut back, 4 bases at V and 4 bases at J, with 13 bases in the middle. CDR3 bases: TGCAGCGTTGGACTGGGGGCTGGAGAGACCCAGTACTTC. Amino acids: CSVGLGAGETQYF.

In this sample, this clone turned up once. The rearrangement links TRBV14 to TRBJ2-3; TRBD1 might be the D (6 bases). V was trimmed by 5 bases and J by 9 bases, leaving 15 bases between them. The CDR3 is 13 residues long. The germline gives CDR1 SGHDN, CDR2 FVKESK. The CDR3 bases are TGTGCCAGCAGCTCACGAGGACAGCAAACGCAGTATTTT. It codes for CASSSRGQQTQYF.

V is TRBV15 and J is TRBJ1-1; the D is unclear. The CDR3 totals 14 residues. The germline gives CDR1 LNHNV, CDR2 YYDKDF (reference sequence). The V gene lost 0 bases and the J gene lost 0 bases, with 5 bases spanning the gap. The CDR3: CATSRDRVNTEAFF. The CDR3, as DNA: TGTGCCACCAGCAGAGATCGGGTGAACACTGAAGCTTTCTTT.

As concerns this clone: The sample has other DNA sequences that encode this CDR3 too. CDR3 loop: CAWSVRGGSYGYTF. The CDR3 bases are TGTGCCTGGAGTGTACGTGGGGGTAGCTATGGCTACACCTTC. The chain links TRBV30 to TRBJ1-2, with D perhaps TRBD1 (5 bases). CDR3 length equals 14 residues. V was trimmed by 0 bases and J by 4 bases, leaving 12 bases between them. Germline assignment: CDR1 GTSNPN and CDR2 SVGIG (reference sequence).

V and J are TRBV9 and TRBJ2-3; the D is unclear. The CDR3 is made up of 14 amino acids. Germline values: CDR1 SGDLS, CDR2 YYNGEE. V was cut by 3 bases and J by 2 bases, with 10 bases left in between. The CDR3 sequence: CASSAGTYTDTQYF. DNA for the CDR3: TGTGCCAGCAGCGCCGGAACTTACACAGATACGCAGTATTTT.

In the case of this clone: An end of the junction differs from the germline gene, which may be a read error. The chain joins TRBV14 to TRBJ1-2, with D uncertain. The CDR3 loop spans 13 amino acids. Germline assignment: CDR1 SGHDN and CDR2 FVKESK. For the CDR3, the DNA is TGTGCCAGCAGCCGAGAGGCCGACTATTTCACCTTTTTC. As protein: CASSREADYFTFF.

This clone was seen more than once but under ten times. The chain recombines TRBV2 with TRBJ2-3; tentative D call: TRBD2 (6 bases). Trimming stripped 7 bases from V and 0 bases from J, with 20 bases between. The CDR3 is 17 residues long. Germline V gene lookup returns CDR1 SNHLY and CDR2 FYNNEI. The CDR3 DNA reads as TGTGCCAGCAAGGCCGGCGGGGATCCTTCTAGCACAGATACGCAGTATTTT. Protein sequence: CASKAGGDPSSTDTQYF.

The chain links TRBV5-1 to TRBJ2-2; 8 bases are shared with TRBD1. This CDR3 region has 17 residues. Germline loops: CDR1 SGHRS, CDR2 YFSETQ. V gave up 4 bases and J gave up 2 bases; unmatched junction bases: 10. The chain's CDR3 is CASSHPRTGINTGELFF. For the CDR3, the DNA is TGCGCCAGCAGCCACCCCCGGACAGGGATTAACACCGGGGAGCTGTTTTTT.